The entry below describes one TCR beta chain. It has no known antigen specificity. No base quality values were provided; no much bigger clone lies one nucleotide off. CD8 naive samples consisted of CD45RO-negative cells that were positively selected for CCR7, yielding a CD45RA+CCR7+ population without TemRA cells. The donors were healthy, HIV-negative adults who had no recently reported acute infections or vaccinations. Every donor was a Caucasian adult residing in Nashville, Tennessee, USA. Blood was obtained by leukapheresis, after which PBMCs were separated by Ficoll-Histopaque density gradient centrifugation and cryopreserved in liquid nitrogen vapor phase. Purity and quantity of every magnetically sorted T cell population were checked by analytical flow cytometry. Genomic DNA was isolated from every sorted fraction and measured by UV absorbance on a Nanodrop 2000c. This sample is part of a study of shared clonotypes between healthy human individuals (TCRdb year 2020). In the study overall: The cohort comprised a couple of women and a few men aged 18 to 49 years. For each donor, CD4 naive and CD4 memory were each given three plates, CD8 naive was given two plates, and CD8 memory was given one plate. To estimate repertoire size and how much clonotypes are shared between individuals, the study performed deep sequencing of blood TCR repertoires from five healthy adults. To increase sequencing depth and limit assay-specific biases, different laboratories used diverse techniques to prepare libraries and sequence TCR repertoires. Leukapheresis yielded between about 0.85 and 10 billion PBMCs per donor. What the work shows at the level of the full study, not this receptor alone: About 5% of naive CD4, 3.5% of naive CD8, approximately 2% of memory CD4, and 0.4% of memory CD8 clonotypes were shared across a handful of donors. The small number of donors limited the genetic and exposure-history diversity represented. Pairwise subsampling led to the expectation that sequencing depth would affect the degree of clonotype sharing among donors. Even with the large sequencing depth, rarefaction of the sorted-subset datasets indicated that sequencing was incomplete. Clonotypes shared by all four sorted-subset donors showed higher generation probabilities than non-shared clonotypes. Only blood was sampled, and tissue TCR repertoires likely differ from those in blood. Larger estimated clonotype richness was generally found for naive subsets than for memory subsets.

Using the deep immunoSEQ assay, multiplex PCR amplified TCR CDR3 regions from genomic DNA. Extracted genomic DNA from each cell subset was distributed evenly across all wells of several immunoSEQ 96-well plates, and each plate was treated as a replicate. For sorted subsets, approximately 190 ng of genomic DNA, equivalent to around 31,000 T cell genomes, went into each replicate PCR. The purified libraries were quantified using a Qubit 3.0 fluorometer, sized with a Bioanalyzer 2100, and then quantified again using the KAPA Library Quantification kit. Each immunoSEQ 96-well plate was sequenced on its own single-read 150-cycle Illumina NextSeq 550 flow cell. On the study's bioinformatics: The immunoSEQ output contained only junctional sequences without quality scores, so filtering could not match that applied to full-length reads. To assign V/J genes and CDR3, sequences were annotated using PyIR, a Python wrapper for IgBLAST v1.9, with IMGT germline references. Any read was removed if the V/J assignment was weak (E-value above 1e-6), the CDR3 was missing, or the read contained stop codons, out-of-frame junctions, or ambiguous translated residues. V3J clonotypes were defined as sequences sharing an identical inferred V gene, J gene, and CDR3 amino acid sequence. The percentage overlap between two repertoires was calculated by dividing the number of shared unique clonotypes by the size of the smaller repertoire. Three approaches were used to assess repertoire richness: RTK rarefaction, the Chao1 estimator, and Recon v2.1 estimates of unobserved clonotypes. For all TCRbeta clonotypes obtained by the gDNA method from four donors, generation probabilities were computed with OLGA. TCRdb stores this immuneACCESS table with in-frame sequences only. Part of the clones is absent; in the studies checked, under half of the shortfall reflects unresolved V genes, and no reason is known for the rest. V and J calls and clone size come straight from that table; D and trimming were deduced from the DNA. A total of over 800,000 clones appear in this sample, about 92% of them only once. Together, the top ten hold around 24% of the sample.

After removal of 4 bases from V and 0 bases from J, the junction retains 5 bases not matched to a gene. Including the terminal cysteine and phenylalanine, the CDR3 comprises 15 residues. This entry keeps only the CDR3 DNA: 45 bases, framed from base 1. CDR1 and CDR2, looked up from the germline V gene, are SGHRS and YFSETQ. This chain is built from TRBV5-1 and TRBJ2-5; 8 of the junction bases match TRBD1. Sequences were obtained from naive CD8+ T cells sorted from blood. Interpreted using the paper, the cell subset or site label stands for: CD45RA+CCR7+. The TCR comes from a man under 40 in good health. The CDR3 here reads CASSPQGAYQETQYF. In nucleotides, the sequence is TGCGCCAGCAGCCCTCAGGGGGCCTACCAAGAGACCCAGTACTTC.